Below are 26 T cell receptor beta chains sequenced from a single sample in a study of T-cell reconstitution after alpha-beta-depleted transplantation in children. Unique molecular identifiers tagged the TCRbeta library. MiXCR, run by TCRdb on the PCR reads, gives a single entry per CDR3 protein. This sample carries over 200,000 distinct CDR3 sequences, around 9.2% of them seen once, and the ten largest clones take about 40%. Sequencing was performed on PBMCs, mostly from graft donor cells, taken 360 days after TCRalphabeta/CD19-depleted stem cell transplant. The receptors derive from a male patient aged 2 to 10 who had a stem cell transplant for acute myeloid leukemia, so the T cells may come from the graft donor.

The chain has TRBV29-1 and TRBJ2-3; 14 positions match TRBD2. Germline-derived CDR1 and CDR2 are SQVTM and ANQGSEA. This CDR3 is built from 15 residues. The V gene end was trimmed by 8 bases and the J gene end by 5 bases; junction bases not matched to a gene: 9. The CDR3 nucleotides read TGCAGCATACAGGGACTAGCGGGAGCAGAAGATACGCAGTATTTT. Residues: CSIQGLAGAEDTQYF.

This clonotype has a count of ten or more. This rearrangement joins TRBV5-1 to TRBJ2-5, with TRBD2 matching over 8 bases. This CDR3 comprises 16 residues. Germline V gene data show CDR1 as SGHRS and CDR2 as YFSETQ. With V trimmed by 5 bases and J by 0 bases, 9 bases remained unmatched. In DNA, the CDR3 is TGCGCCAGCAGGAGTGTACTAGCGGCGTACCAAGAGACCCAGTACTTC. This codes for CASRSVLAAYQETQYF. The variable domain in full, completed from reference TRBV5-1 and TRBJ2-5, reads KAGVTQTPRYLIKTRGQQVTLSCSPISGHRSVSWYQQTPGQGLQFLFEYFSETQRNKGNFPGRFSGRQFSNSRSEMNVSTLELGDSALYLCASRSVLAAYQETQYFGPGTRLLVL.

This clonotype was counted ten times or more. The chain links TRBV20-1 to TRBJ1-1, with 7 bases lining up with TRBD1. The CDR3 contains 13 residues. Germline CDR1 is DFQATT and CDR2 is SNEGSKA (reference sequence). With 5 bases clipped from V and 1 base from J, the junction kept 4 bases outside the gene matches. The CDR3 loop reads CSAYRGANTEAFF. The CDR3 DNA reads as TGCAGTGCTTACAGGGGCGCGAACACTGAAGCTTTCTTT.

The sample holds many counts of this clonotype. The chain links TRBV7-2 to TRBJ2-2, with D possibly being TRBD1 or TRBD2 (5 bases each). In germline, CDR1 is SGHTA, CDR2 FQGNSA. Between the trimmed V and J ends, which lost 3 bases and 6 bases, there was a span of 8 bases. The CDR3 is made up of 13 amino acids. The CDR3 DNA sequence: TGTGCCAGCAGCTTGTTGGGGGCCGGGGAGCTGTTTTTT. Translating gives CASSLLGAGELFF.

V is TRBV5-1 and J is TRBJ2-3, with unresolved D. From germline, CDR1 is SGHRS and CDR2 YFSETQ. The CDR3 loop spans 14 amino acids. Trimming shortened V by 0 bases and J by 3 bases, and 8 bases separated the two germline ends. CDR3 nucleotide sequence: TGCGCCAGCAGCTTGGATGGGGTAACAGATACGCAGTATTTT. Amino acid sequence: CASSLDGVTDTQYF.

The chain employs TRBV18 and TRBJ2-7; D unclear. Trimming shortened V by 3 bases and J by 4 bases, and 13 bases separated the two germline ends. The germline gives CDR1 KGHSH, CDR2 LQKENI. This CDR3 spans 14 amino acids. CDR3 residues: CASSPVRGRYEQYF. DNA of the CDR3: TGTGCCAGCTCACCCGTCCGCGGTCGGTACGAGCAGTACTTC. The full variable domain, rest sourced from reference TRBV18 and TRBJ2-7, is NAGVMQNPRHLVRRRGQEARLRCSPMKGHSHVYWYRQLPEEGLKFMVYLQKENIIDESGMPKERFSAEFPKEGPSILRIQQVVRGDSAAYFCASSPVRGRYEQYFGPGTRLTVT.

This clonotype was detected ten times or more. This chain connects TRBV12-3 or TRBV12-4 to TRBJ2-2, with no clear D. V was shortened by 3 bases and J by 3 bases, with 11 bases between the two germline ends. This CDR3 has 15 amino acids. The CDR3 sequence: CASSFLEGYTGELFF. CDR3 sequence (DNA): TGTGCCAGCAGTTTTCTAGAAGGGTACACCGGGGAGCTGTTTTTT.

This clonotype was seen repeatedly, ten times or more. The V and J genes are TRBV9 and TRBJ2-5, with 10 bases fitting TRBD2. Germline V gene lookup returns CDR1 SGDLS and CDR2 YYNGEE. The ends lost 4 bases at V and 4 bases at J; junction bases unmatched: 4. The CDR3 is 14 amino acids. The CDR3 coding sequence is TGTGCCAGCAGCTCGAGCGGGAGGGCAGAGACCCAGTACTTC. It codes for CASSSSGRAETQYF. Full variable domain (outside the CDR3, taken from reference TRBV9 and TRBJ2-5): DSGVTQTPKHLITATGQRVTLRCSPRSGDLSVYWYQQSLDQGLQFLIQYYNGEERAKGNILERFSAQQFPDLHSELNLSSLELGDSALYFCASSSSGRAETQYFGPGTRLLVL.

This clonotype was recorded a few times. The V call is TRBV7-3, the J call TRBJ2-2; D may be TRBD2 (7 bases). Trimming cost V 11 bases and J 2 bases, with 12 bases left between them. CDR1 SGHTA and CDR2 FQGTGA come from the germline V gene. This CDR3 contains 13 residues. Written as DNA, the CDR3 is TGTGCCTGCGGGGGCCCCAACACCGGGGAGCTGTTTTTT. Translation gives CACGGPNTGELFF.

This chain connects TRBV5-1 to TRBJ1-4; TRBD1 might be the D (6 bases). CDR1 is SGHRS and CDR2 is YFSETQ in the germline V gene. Trimming took off 1 base at V and 5 bases at J, with 12 bases between the two ends. The CDR3 contains 15 residues. CDR3 loop: CASSLRAGVNEKLFF. The CDR3 region has the DNA TGCGCCAGCAGCTTGAGGGCAGGGGTAAATGAAAAACTGTTTTTT.

This chain links TRBV7-6 with TRBJ1-5; 10 nucleotides match TRBD1. CDR3 length: 14 residues. Germline CDR1 is SGHVS and CDR2 is FNYEAQ. V gave up 3 bases and J gave up 8 bases; unmatched junction bases: 4. The CDR3 DNA reads TGTGCCAGCAGCTTGACAGGGGGCAAAGAGCCCCAGCATTTT. Its protein is CASSLTGGKEPQHF.

This clonotype was observed a handful of times. The chain links TRBV7-2 to TRBJ1-2; 8 bases are shared with TRBD1. This CDR3 region has 13 residues. The V gene's germline CDR1 is SGHTA and CDR2 FQGNSA. The J segment lost 6 bases and the V segment lost 5 bases, leaving 5 bases of the junction unmatched. The CDR3 nucleotides are TGTGCCAGCAGCGTGGACAGGGTCGATGGCTACACCTTC. Protein: CASSVDRVDGYTF.

V and J are TRBV20-1 and TRBJ1-1; D is ambiguous. V was trimmed by 6 bases and J by 2 bases, leaving 10 bases between them. Germline CDR1 DFQATT, CDR2 SNEGSKA (reference sequence). The CDR3 consists of 12 residues. This CDR3 reads CSAPGANTEAFF. The CDR3, as DNA: TGCAGTGCCCCAGGAGCTAACACTGAAGCTTTCTTT.

This clonotype was observed a few times. The chain combines TRBV7-6 with TRBJ2-3; maybe TRBD1 (6 bases). The V end lost 0 bases, the J end lost 6 bases, and 10 bases lay between the germline ends. This CDR3 is 14 amino acids long. Germline values: CDR1 SGHVS, CDR2 FNYEAQ. CDR3 residues: CASSLAGAGDTQYF. The DNA of the CDR3 is TGTGCCAGCAGCTTAGCGGGGGCCGGGGATACGCAGTATTTT.

This clonotype was detected ten times or more. This chain connects TRBV12-3 or TRBV12-4 to TRBJ1-5; D is undetermined. The length of the CDR3 is 14 residues. Between the trimmed V and J ends, which lost 6 bases and 0 bases, there was a span of 9 bases. The CDR3 DNA reads as TGTGCCAGCAGACCCGGACCTAGCAATCAGCCCCAGCATTTT. This sequence encodes CASRPGPSNQPQHF.

The chain couples TRBV11-3 to TRBJ1-1, with TRBD1 as a possible D gene (5 bases). CDR1 is SGHNT and CDR2 is YENEEA in the germline V gene. Trimming pared 5 bases from V and 6 bases from J, leaving 13 bases between. The CDR3 runs 13 residues. The CDR3 sequence is CASSPDTYSEAFF. The CDR3, as DNA: TGTGCCAGCAGCCCGGACACCTACTCTGAAGCTTTCTTT.

This clonotype has a handful of counts. The V gene is TRBV29-1, the J gene TRBJ2-5, with 9 positions matching TRBD1. V dropped 4 bases and J dropped 5; count of bases not matched to a gene: 11. Germline-derived CDR1 and CDR2 are SQVTM and ANQGSEA. This CDR3 comprises 15 residues. CDR3 DNA sequence: TGCAGCGTTGTGGGGGACAGGGACCTTTTGGAGACCCAGTACTTC. Residues: CSVVGDRDLLETQYF.

This clonotype was counted between two and nine times. The chain uses TRBV5-1 and TRBJ1-2; possible D gene TRBD1, 6 bases. Germline V gene data show CDR1 as SGHRS and CDR2 as YFSETQ. The CDR3 contains 13 residues. V gave up 0 bases and J gave up 5 bases, with 8 bases separating them. The CDR3 loop is CASSLDGQYGYTF. DNA for the CDR3: TGCGCCAGCAGCTTGGATGGACAGTATGGCTACACCTTC. Combining the CDR3 with reference TRBV5-1 and TRBJ1-2 gives the whole variable domain KAGVTQTPRYLIKTRGQQVTLSCSPISGHRSVSWYQQTPGQGLQFLFEYFSETQRNKGNFPGRFSGRQFSNSRSEMNVSTLELGDSALYLCASSLDGQYGYTFGSGTRLTVV.

Turning to this clonotype: At one end, the junction sequence differs from germline, possibly due to a read error. The chain employs TRBV20-1 and TRBJ1-6; D unclear. Germline values: CDR1 DFQATT, CDR2 SNEGSKA (reference sequence). There are 13 residues in the CDR3. The CDR3, as DNA: TGCAGTGCCGCCCAGGCTCCAGATTTGGCCCTCCCCTTT. This encodes CSAAQAPDLALPF.

In the case of this clonotype: The CDR3 carries no conserved terminal phenylalanine or tryptophan, so it likely arises from a read error. The chain is built from TRBV5-5 and TRBJ2-4; D is perhaps TRBD1 (6 bases). The CDR3 is 15 amino acids. Germline V gene sequence: CDR1 SGHKS, CDR2 YYEKEE (reference sequence). Trimming took 3 bases from V and 3 from J, leaving 13 bases between them. CDR3 in DNA: TGTGCCAGCAGCTCCCCGAGGACAGACAAAAACATTCAGTACTAC. Residues: CASSSPRTDKNIQYY.

The chain joins TRBV12-3 or TRBV12-4 to TRBJ2-3; 15 bases fit TRBD2. The CDR3 covers 18 residues. V trimming: 2 bases; J trimming: 0 bases; junction bases outside the gene matches: 3. This CDR3 reads CASSLRGLAGGSTDTQYF. The CDR3, as DNA: TGTGCCAGCAGTTTACGGGGACTAGCGGGGGGAAGCACAGATACGCAGTATTTT.

This clonotype was observed a handful of times. The chain carries TRBV10-2 and TRBJ1-4, with D possibly matching TRBD1 (5 bases). V was pared by 2 bases and J by 8 bases, with 21 bases between. The germline CDR1 and CDR2 sequences are WSHSY and SAAADI. The CDR3 is made up of 17 amino acids. The CDR3 sequence: CASSEPNWGTRNEKLFF. As DNA, the CDR3 is TGCGCCAGCAGTGAGCCTAATTGGGGCACGCGGAACGAAAAACTGTTTTTT.

This clonotype occurred a few times. This chain connects TRBV20-1 to TRBJ2-1; 7 positions agree with TRBD1. The germline V gene encodes CDR1 DFQATT and CDR2 SNEGSKA (reference sequence). V gave up 3 bases and J gave up 9 bases; unmatched junction bases: 11. The CDR3 length is 14 residues. The CDR3 loop reads CSASKGAGVGEQFF. CDR3 nucleotides: TGCAGTGCTAGTAAGGGGGCAGGTGTTGGTGAGCAGTTCTTC.

This chain uses TRBV28 with TRBJ1-6; no clear D gene. Germline V gene data show CDR1 as MDHEN and CDR2 as SYDVKM. Trimming stripped 6 bases from V and 6 bases from J, with 12 bases between. CDR3 size: 14 residues. CDR3 sequence: CASSSDGLNSPLHF. The CDR3 DNA follows: TGTGCCAGCAGCTCGGACGGACTTAATTCACCCCTCCACTTT.

This clonotype occurred many times. The rearrangement uses TRBV29-1 and TRBJ2-2; D may be TRBD2 (5 bases). V dropped 5 bases and J dropped 0 bases, with 13 bases sitting between them. Germline-derived CDR1 and CDR2 are SQVTM and ANQGSEA. CDR3 length equals 15 residues. The CDR3 loop reads CSVRAENTNTGELFF. In nucleotides, the CDR3 is TGCAGCGTTAGAGCGGAAAATACGAACACCGGGGAGCTGTTTTTT.

Worth noting for this clonotype: This may come from a read error, since a much larger clone is one base off. The chain uses TRBV14 and TRBJ2-3, with D perhaps matching TRBD1 (6 bases). Germline V gene data show CDR1 as SGHDN and CDR2 as FVKESK. V lost 2 bases, J lost 7 bases, and 25 bases lay in between. This CDR3 contains 18 residues. The CDR3 DNA is TGTGCCAGCAGCCAATACAGACAGGCGGCGATGTTGAAAAATACGCAGTATTTT. Its protein product is CASSQYRQAAMLKNTQYF. Together with reference TRBV14 and TRBJ2-3, the CDR3 gives the full variable domain: EAGVTQFPSHSVIEKGQTVTLRCDPISGHDNLYWYRRVMGKEIKFLLHFVKESKQDESGMPNNRFLAERTGGTYSTLKVQPAELEDSGVYFCASSQYRQAAMLKNTQYFGPGTRLTVL.